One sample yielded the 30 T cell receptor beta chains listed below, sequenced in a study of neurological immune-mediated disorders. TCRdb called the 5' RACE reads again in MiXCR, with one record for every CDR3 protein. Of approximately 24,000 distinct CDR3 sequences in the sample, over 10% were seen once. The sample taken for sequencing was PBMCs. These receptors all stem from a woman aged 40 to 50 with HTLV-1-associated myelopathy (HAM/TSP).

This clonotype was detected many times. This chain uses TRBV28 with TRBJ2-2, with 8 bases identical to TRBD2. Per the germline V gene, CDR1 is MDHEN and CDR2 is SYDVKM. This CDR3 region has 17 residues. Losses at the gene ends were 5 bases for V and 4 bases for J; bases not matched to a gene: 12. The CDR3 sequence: CASSLYAFGGATGELFF. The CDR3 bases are TGTGCCAGCAGTCTCTATGCGTTCGGGGGGGCCACCGGGGAGCTGTTTTTT.

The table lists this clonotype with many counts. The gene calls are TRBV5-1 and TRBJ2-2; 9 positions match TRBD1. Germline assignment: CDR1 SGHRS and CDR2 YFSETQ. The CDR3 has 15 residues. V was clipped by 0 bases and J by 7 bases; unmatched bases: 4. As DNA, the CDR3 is TGCGCCAGCAGCTTGGCGGGACAGGGAATCGGGGAGCTGTTTTTT. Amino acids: CASSLAGQGIGELFF. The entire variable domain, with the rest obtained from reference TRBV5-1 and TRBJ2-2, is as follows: KAGVTQTPRYLIKTRGQQVTLSCSPISGHRSVSWYQQTPGQGLQFLFEYFSETQRNKGNFPGRFSGRQFSNSRSEMNVSTLELGDSALYLCASSLAGQGIGELFFGEGSRLTVL.

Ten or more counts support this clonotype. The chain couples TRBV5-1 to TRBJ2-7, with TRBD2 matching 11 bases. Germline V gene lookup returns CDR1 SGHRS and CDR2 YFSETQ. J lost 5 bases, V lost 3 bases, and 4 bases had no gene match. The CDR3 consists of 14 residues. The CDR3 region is CASSSGTSGHEQYF. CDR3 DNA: TGCGCCAGCAGCTCCGGGACTAGCGGTCACGAGCAGTACTTC.

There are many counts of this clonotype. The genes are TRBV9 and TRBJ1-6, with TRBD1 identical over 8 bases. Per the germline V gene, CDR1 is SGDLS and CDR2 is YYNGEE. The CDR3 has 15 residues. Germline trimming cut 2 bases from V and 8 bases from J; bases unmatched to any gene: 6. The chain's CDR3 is CASSVRQGMDSPLHF. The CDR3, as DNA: TGTGCCAGCAGCGTTCGACAGGGGATGGATTCACCCCTCCACTTT.

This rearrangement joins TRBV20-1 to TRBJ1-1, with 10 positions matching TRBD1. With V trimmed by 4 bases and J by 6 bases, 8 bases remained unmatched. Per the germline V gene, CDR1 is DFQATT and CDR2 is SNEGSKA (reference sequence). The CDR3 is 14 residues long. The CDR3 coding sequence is TGCAGTGCTACAAAGAGACAGGGGGCATCTGAAGCTTTCTTT. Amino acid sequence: CSATKRQGASEAFF.

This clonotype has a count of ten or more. The CDR3 loop is CASSPNPGFSYEQYF. CDR3 coding DNA: TGTGCCAGCAGCCCTAACCCAGGTTTCTCCTACGAGCAGTACTTC. V usage is TRBV6-5 and J usage is TRBJ2-7, with unresolved D. Trimming shortened V by 6 bases and J by 0 bases, and 15 bases separated the two germline ends. In germline, CDR1 is MNHEY, CDR2 SVGAGI. The CDR3 consists of 15 residues.

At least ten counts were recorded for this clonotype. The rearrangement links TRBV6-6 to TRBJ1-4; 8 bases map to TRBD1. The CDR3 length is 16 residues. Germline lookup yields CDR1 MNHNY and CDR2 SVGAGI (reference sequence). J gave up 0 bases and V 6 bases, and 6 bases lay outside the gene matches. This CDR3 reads CASSVGQGTTNEKLFF. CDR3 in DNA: TGTGCCAGCAGCGTAGGACAGGGCACAACTAATGAAAAACTGTTTTTT.

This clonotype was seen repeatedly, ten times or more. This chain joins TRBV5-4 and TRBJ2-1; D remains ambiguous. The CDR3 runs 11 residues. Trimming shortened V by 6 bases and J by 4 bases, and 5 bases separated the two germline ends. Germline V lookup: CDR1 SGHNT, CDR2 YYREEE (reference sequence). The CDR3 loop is CASNGYNEQFF. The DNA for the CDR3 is TGTGCCAGCAATGGGTACAATGAGCAGTTCTTC.

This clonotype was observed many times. CDR3 nucleotides: TGTGCCAGCACCACAGGCTCTGGGGCCAACGTCCTGACTTTC. This translates into CASTTGSGANVLTF. This chain links TRBV12-3 or TRBV12-4 with TRBJ2-6; possible D gene TRBD1, 5 bases. The CDR3 sequence is 14 residues long. V shed 7 bases and J shed 0 bases, with 7 bases lying between them.

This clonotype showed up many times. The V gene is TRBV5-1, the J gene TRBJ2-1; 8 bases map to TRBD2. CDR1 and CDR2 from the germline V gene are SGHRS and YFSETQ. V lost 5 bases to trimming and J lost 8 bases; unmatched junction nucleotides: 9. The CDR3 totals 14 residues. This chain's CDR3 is CASSSGGVSDEQFF. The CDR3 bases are TGCGCCAGCAGTTCGGGGGGGGTATCGGATGAGCAGTTCTTC.

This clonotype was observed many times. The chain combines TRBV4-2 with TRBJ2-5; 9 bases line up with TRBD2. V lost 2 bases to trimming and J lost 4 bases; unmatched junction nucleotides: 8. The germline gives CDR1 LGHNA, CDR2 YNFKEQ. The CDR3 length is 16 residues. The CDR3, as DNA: TGTGCCAGCAGCCAAAAGGGCACGGGACTAGCAGAGACCCAGTACTTC. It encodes CASSQKGTGLAETQYF.

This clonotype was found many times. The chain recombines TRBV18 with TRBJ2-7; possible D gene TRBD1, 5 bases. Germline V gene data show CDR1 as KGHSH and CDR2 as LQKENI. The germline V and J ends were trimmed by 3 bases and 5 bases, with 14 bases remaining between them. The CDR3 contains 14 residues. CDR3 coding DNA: TGTGCCAGCTCACCGGCAGGGAAGTTTGACGAGCAGTACTTC. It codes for CASSPAGKFDEQYF. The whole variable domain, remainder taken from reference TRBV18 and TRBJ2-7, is NAGVMQNPRHLVRRRGQEARLRCSPMKGHSHVYWYRQLPEEGLKFMVYLQKENIIDESGMPKERFSAEFPKEGPSILRIQQVVRGDSAAYFCASSPAGKFDEQYFGPGTRLTVT.

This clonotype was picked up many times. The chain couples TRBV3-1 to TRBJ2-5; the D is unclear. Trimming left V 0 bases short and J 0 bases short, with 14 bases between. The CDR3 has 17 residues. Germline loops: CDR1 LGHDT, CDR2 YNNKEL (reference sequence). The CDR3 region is CASSQDRRTRYQETQYF. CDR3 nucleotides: TGTGCCAGCAGCCAAGATAGGCGGACCCGGTACCAAGAGACCCAGTACTTC.

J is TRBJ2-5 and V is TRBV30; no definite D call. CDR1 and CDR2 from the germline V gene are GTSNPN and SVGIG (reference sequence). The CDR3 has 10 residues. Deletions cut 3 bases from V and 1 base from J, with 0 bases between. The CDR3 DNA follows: TGTGCCTGGAGCCAAGAGACCCAGTACTTC. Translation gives CAWSQETQYF.

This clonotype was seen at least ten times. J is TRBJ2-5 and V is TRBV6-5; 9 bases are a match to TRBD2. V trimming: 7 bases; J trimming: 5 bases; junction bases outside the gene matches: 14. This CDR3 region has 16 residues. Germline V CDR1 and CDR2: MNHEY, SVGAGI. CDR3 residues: CASTSHGGGEGETQYF. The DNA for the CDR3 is TGTGCCAGCACCTCTCACGGCGGGGGGGAAGGGGAGACCCAGTACTTC.

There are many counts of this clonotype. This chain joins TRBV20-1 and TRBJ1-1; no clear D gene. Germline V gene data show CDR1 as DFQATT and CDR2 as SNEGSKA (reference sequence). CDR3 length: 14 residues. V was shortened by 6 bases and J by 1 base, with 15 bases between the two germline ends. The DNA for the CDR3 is TGCAGTGCCGTCTTCGGTTACTGGAACACTGAAGCTTTCTTT. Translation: CSAVFGYWNTEAFF.

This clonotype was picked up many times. CDR3 protein: CASSQTPFQGRETQYF. CDR3 sequence (DNA): TGCGCCAGCAGCCAGACCCCTTTTCAGGGCAGAGAGACCCAGTACTTC. The genes are TRBV5-1 and TRBJ2-5; a weak D match, TRBD1 (5 bases). Trimming took 4 bases from V and 4 from J, leaving 20 bases between them. There are 16 residues in the CDR3. CDR1 and CDR2 (germline): SGHRS, YFSETQ.

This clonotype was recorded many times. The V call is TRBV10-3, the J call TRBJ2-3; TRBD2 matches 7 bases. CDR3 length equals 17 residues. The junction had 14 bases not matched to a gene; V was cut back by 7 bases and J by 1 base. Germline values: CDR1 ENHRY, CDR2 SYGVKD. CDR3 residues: CAIKGSALRGGTDTQYF. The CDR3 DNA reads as TGTGCCATCAAGGGGTCTGCGCTTCGGGGGGGCACAGATACGCAGTATTTT.

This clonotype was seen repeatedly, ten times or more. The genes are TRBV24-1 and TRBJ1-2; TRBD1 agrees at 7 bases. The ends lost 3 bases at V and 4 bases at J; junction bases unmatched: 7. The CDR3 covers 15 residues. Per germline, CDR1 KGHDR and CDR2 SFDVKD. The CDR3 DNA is TGTGCCACCAGTGATCCAACAGGGGATGGCTATGGCTACACCTTC. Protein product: CATSDPTGDGYGYTF.

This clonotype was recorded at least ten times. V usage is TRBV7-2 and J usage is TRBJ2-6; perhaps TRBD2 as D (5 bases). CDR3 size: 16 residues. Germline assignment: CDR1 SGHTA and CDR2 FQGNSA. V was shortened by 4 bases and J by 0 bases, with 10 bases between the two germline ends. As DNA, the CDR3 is TGTGCCAGCAGCTGGCCGCGGGTCTCTGGGGCCAACGTCCTGACTTTC. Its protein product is CASSWPRVSGANVLTF.

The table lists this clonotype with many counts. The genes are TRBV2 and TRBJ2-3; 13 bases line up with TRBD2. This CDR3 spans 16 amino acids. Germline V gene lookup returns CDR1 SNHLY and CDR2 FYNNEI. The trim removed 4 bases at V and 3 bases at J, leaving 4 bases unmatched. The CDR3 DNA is TGTGCCAGCAGTGTTCCGACTAGCGGGGGGACAGATACGCAGTATTTT. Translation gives CASSVPTSGGTDTQYF.

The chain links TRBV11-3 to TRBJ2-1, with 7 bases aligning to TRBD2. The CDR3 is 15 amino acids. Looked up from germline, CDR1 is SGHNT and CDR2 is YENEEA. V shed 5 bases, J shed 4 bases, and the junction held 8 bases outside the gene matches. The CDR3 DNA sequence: TGTGCCAGCAGCCGTCTGGCGGGGGATTACAATGAGCAGTTCTTC. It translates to CASSRLAGDYNEQFF.

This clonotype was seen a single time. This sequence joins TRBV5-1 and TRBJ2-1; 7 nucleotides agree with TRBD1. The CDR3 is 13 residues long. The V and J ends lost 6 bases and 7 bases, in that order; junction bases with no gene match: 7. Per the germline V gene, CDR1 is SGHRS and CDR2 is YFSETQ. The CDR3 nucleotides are TGCGCCAGCACCGAGGGGGCGCTTAATGAGCAGTTCTTC. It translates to CASTEGALNEQFF.

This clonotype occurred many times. CDR3 sequence reads: CATSRDKGNNSPLHF. The CDR3 nucleotides are TGTGCCACCAGCAGAGATAAGGGAAATAATTCACCCCTCCACTTT. The gene calls are TRBV15 and TRBJ1-6; D gene uncertain. V was cut by 0 bases and J by 5 bases, with 8 bases left in between. Germline values: CDR1 LNHNV, CDR2 YYDKDF (reference sequence). This CDR3 is 15 amino acids long.

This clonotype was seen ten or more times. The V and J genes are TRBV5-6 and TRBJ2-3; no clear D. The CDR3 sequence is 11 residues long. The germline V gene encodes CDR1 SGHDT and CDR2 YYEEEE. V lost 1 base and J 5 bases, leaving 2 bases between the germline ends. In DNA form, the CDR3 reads TGTGCCAGCAGCTTGCTAGATACGCAGTATTTT. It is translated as CASSLLDTQYF. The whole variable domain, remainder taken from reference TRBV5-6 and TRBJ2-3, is DAGVTQSPTHLIKTRGQQVTLRCSPKSGHDTVSWYQQALGQGPQFIFQYYEEEERQRGNFPDRFSGHQFPNYSSELNVNALLLGDSALYLCASSLLDTQYFGPGTRLTVL.

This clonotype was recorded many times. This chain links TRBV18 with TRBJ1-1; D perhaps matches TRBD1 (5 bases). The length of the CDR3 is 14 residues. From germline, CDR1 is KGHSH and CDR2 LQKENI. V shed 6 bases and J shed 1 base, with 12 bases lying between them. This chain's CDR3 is CASSLTDENTEAFF. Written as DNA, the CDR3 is TGTGCCAGCTCGCTGACAGACGAGAACACTGAAGCTTTCTTT.

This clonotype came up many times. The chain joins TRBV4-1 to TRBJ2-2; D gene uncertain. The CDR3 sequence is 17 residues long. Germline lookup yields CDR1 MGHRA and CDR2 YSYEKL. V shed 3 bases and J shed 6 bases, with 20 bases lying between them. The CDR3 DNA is TGCGCCAGCAGCCAGGTTTTTAGAACCTTTTTGTCCGGGGAGCTGTTTTTT. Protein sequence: CASSQVFRTFLSGELFF.

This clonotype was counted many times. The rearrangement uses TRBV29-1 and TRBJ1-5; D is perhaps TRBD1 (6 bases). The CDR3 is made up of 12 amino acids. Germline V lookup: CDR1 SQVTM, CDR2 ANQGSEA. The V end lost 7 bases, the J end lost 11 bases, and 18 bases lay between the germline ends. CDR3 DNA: TGCAGCGCCAAGACAGGAACACTAGCCCAGCATTTT. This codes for CSAKTGTLAQHF.

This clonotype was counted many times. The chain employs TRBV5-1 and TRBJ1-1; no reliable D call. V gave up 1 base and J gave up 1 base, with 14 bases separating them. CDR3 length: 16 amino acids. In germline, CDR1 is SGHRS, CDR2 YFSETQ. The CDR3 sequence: CASSLFYGGQNTEAFF. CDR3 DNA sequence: TGCGCCAGCAGCTTGTTTTACGGCGGGCAGAACACTGAAGCTTTCTTT.

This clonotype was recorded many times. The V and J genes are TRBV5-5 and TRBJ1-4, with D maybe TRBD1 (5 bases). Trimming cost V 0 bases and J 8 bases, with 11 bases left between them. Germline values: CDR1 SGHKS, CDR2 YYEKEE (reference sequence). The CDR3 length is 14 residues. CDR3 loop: CASSLEEGREKLFF. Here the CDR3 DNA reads TGTGCCAGCAGCTTGGAAGAGGGGAGAGAAAAACTGTTTTTT. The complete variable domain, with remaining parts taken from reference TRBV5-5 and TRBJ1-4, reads DAGVTQSPTHLIKTRGQQVTLRCSPISGHKSVSWYQQVLGQGPQFIFQYYEKEERGRGNFPDRFSARQFPNYSSELNVNALLLGDSALYLCASSLEEGREKLFFGSGTQLSVL.